The entry that follows covers one T cell receptor (beta chain) sequence. Profiled with immunoSEQ multiplex PCR; TCRdb holds only in-frame clones, not every one. This sample has fewer than 130,000 clones, with roughly four fifths found just once. The V end lost 1 base, the J end lost 4 bases, and 10 bases lay between the germline ends. The CDR3 has 14 residues. CDR1 is SGHTA, CDR2 FQGNSA, per germline. The data stem from a study of blood T cell repertoires in COVID-19. Study-level information: Acute-phase and convalescent COVID-19 samples originated in the United States, Italy and Spain. T cells, B-cell-depleted T cells, or PBMCs supplied cDNA or gDNA.

The TCR comes from a woman aged 55-69 years with acute or convalescent COVID-19. V is TRBV7-2 and J is TRBJ2-5; D possibly corresponds to TRBD2 (6 bases). The specimen was peripheral blood. The CDR3 nucleotides are TGTGCCAGCAGCTTAGGGGGACTCGGAGAGACCCAGTACTTC. The encoded protein is CASSLGGLGETQYF.